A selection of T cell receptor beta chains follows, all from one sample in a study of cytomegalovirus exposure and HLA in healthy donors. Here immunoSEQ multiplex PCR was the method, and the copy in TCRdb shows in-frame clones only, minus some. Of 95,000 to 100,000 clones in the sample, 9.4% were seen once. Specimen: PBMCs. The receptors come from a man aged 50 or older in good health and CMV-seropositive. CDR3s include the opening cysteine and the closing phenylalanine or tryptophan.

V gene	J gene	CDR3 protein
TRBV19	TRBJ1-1	CASTPLVNTEAFF
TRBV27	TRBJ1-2	CASSLAGAYSSPFYYGYTF
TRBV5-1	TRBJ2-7	CASSVGGQGTYEQYF
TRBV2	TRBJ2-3	CASGRERDTQYF
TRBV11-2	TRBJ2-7	CASSLNPGTDYEQYF
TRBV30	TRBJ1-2	CAWSGQANYGYTF
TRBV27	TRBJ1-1	CASRIQGAAAFF
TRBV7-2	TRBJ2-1	CASSPQLARNEQFF
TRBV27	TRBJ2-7	CASSLTGTGDGSEQYF
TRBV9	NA	CASSVARRGYNEQFF
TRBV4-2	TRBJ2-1	CASSQDQGLQSEQFF
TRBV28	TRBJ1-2	CASSLQGAYYGYTF
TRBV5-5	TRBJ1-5	CASSSFRDNQPQHF
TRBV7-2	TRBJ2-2	CASSFLAGVAGELFF
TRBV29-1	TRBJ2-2	CSVDRGNTGELFF
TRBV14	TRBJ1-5	CASSQDLGGPQHF
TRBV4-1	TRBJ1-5	CASGSGPQPQHF
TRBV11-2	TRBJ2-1	CASSWTSGIYEQFF
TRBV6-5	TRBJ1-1	CASSYSGQGAVKAFF
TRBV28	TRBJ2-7	CASSSTTLSEYF
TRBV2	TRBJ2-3	CASQQTGALTDTQYF
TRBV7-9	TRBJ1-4	CASSFDSYNEKLFF
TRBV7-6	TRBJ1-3	CASSLQGTGNTIYF
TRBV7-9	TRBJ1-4	CASSTNEGAREKLFF
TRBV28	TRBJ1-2	CASSPETFYGYTF
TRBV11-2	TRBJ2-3	CASSLGGRAPDTQYF
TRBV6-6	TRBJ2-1	CASTKGAGSYNEQFF
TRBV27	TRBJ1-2	CASSFRDSSGYTF